The 12 T cell receptor beta chains presented below share a single source sample, sequenced in a study of spatial heterogeneity in lung cancer. TCRdb re-derived calls from the 5' RACE reads in MiXCR, one entry per CDR3 protein. The profile shows about 48,000 distinct CDR3 sequences, under 6% of them singletons. Time point indicated: sample taken at primary tumor resection. Unsorted whole RNA of tumor, nontumor lung or frozen PBMC was sequenced. The sample here was PBMCs, taken at surgery. These TCRs come from a male donor with early-stage non-small cell lung cancer.

Points on this clonotype: This may be a read error, as it is one base from a much larger clone. The chain has TRBV4-1 and TRBJ1-4; D uncertain. The CDR3 runs 13 residues. From germline, CDR1 is MGHRA and CDR2 YSYEKL. The CDR3, as DNA: TGCGCCAGCAGCCAGTGGACTAATGAAAAACTGCTTTTT. Amino acid sequence: CASSQWTNEKLLF.

The V gene is TRBV12-5, the J gene TRBJ2-5; possibly TRBD1 for D (6 bases). The CDR3 contains 13 residues. With 5 bases removed from V and 5 bases from J, the gap between germline ends came to 12 bases. The germline V gene has CDR1 LGHNT and CDR2 FRNRAP. The CDR3 DNA reads as TGTGCTAGTGGTACCTCAGGGGTTGAGACCCAGTACTTC. Its translation is CASGTSGVETQYF. Supplemented by reference TRBV12-5 and TRBJ2-5, the full variable domain reads DARVTQTPRHKVTEMGQEVTMRCQPILGHNTVFWYRQTMMQGLELLAYFRNRAPLDDSGMPKDRFSAEMPDATLATLKIQPSEPRDSAVYFCASGTSGVETQYFGPGTRLLVL.

This clonotype has ten or more counts. V gene TRBV7-6 combines with J gene TRBJ1-6; no reliable D call. Germline V gives CDR1 SGHVS, CDR2 FNYEAQ. V lost 5 bases and J lost 8, with 10 bases in between. This CDR3 is built from 13 residues. Here the CDR3 reads CASSLLVDSPLHF. DNA of the CDR3: TGTGCCAGCAGCCTCTTAGTGGATTCACCCCTCCACTTT.

This clonotype was recorded a few times. The chain is built from TRBV6-1 and TRBJ1-5; D is undetermined. There are 12 residues in the CDR3. V dropped 4 bases and J dropped 6 bases, with 7 bases sitting between them. Looked up from germline, CDR1 is MNHNS and CDR2 is SASEGT. CDR3 loop: CASSAEGQPQHF. The CDR3 DNA reads TGTGCCAGCAGTGCAGAGGGTCAGCCCCAGCATTTT.

This clonotype was counted ten times or more. The rearrangement joins TRBV18 to TRBJ2-3, with D hard to call. V lost 3 bases to trimming and J lost 3 bases, with 13 bases between them. The germline gives CDR1 KGHSH, CDR2 LQKENI. The CDR3 is 15 residues long. As DNA, the CDR3 is TGTGCCAGCTCACCGGTCGGCAGTTCGACAGATACGCAGTATTTT. It yields the protein CASSPVGSSTDTQYF.

This clonotype was detected ten times or more. The gene calls are TRBV2 and TRBJ1-1; D gene ambiguous. Trimming pared 7 bases from V and 2 bases from J, leaving 11 bases between. CDR3 length equals 13 residues. Per the germline V gene, CDR1 is SNHLY and CDR2 is FYNNEI. CDR3 protein: CASIRDFNTEAFF. CDR3 nucleotides: TGTGCCAGCATAAGGGATTTTAACACTGAAGCTTTCTTT.

This clonotype was seen ten or more times. This sequence joins TRBV5-1 and TRBJ2-1, with 13 bases identical to TRBD2. Looked up from germline, CDR1 is SGHRS and CDR2 is YFSETQ. With 0 bases clipped from V and 4 bases from J, the junction kept 4 bases outside the gene matches. CDR3 length equals 17 residues. The CDR3 sequence: CASSLGGLAGLYNEQFF. CDR3 nucleotide sequence: TGCGCCAGCAGCTTGGGGGGACTAGCGGGACTTTACAATGAGCAGTTCTTC.

The sample holds many counts of this clonotype. The chain has TRBV4-1 and TRBJ2-5, with D unclear. This CDR3 has 15 amino acids. Looked up from germline, CDR1 is MGHRA and CDR2 is YSYEKL. V was cut by 0 bases and J by 2 bases, with 10 bases left in between. CDR3 sequence: CASSQESDRQETQYF. In nucleotides, the CDR3 is TGCGCCAGCAGCCAAGAGTCCGATCGACAAGAGACCCAGTACTTC.

In its sample, this clonotype was seen many times. The chain couples TRBV7-9 to TRBJ1-1, with D unclear. V gave up 1 base and J gave up 1 base, with 4 bases separating them. Per the germline V gene, CDR1 is SEHNR and CDR2 is FQNEAQ (reference sequence). This CDR3 is 13 amino acids long. The CDR3 nucleotides are TGTGCCAGCAGCTTAGATGAGAACACTGAAGCTTTCTTT. Translating it yields CASSLDENTEAFF.

The J gene is TRBJ2-3, the V gene TRBV2, with D tentatively TRBD1 or TRBD2 (5 bases each). The CDR3 runs to 16 residues. The ends were cut back, 1 base at V and 1 base at J, with 12 bases in the middle. CDR1 is SNHLY, CDR2 FYNNEI, per germline. The CDR3 sequence: CASSEVQRGGTDTQYF. In DNA form, the CDR3 reads TGTGCCAGCAGTGAAGTCCAGAGGGGCGGCACAGATACGCAGTATTTT. The variable domain in full, completed from reference TRBV2 and TRBJ2-3, reads EPEVTQTPSHQVTQMGQEVILRCVPISNHLYFYWYRQILGQKVEFLVSFYNNEISEKSEIFDDQFSVERPDGSNFTLKIRSTKLEDSAMYFCASSEVQRGGTDTQYFGPGTRLTVL.

In this sample, this clonotype turned up many times. This sequence joins TRBV7-2 and TRBJ2-7; no reliable D call. Trimming cost V 5 bases and J 4 bases, with 6 bases left between them. Germline V gives CDR1 SGHTA, CDR2 FQGNSA. This CDR3 spans 11 amino acids. This chain's CDR3 is CASSLYYEQYF. Here the CDR3 DNA reads TGTGCCAGCAGCCTCTATTACGAGCAGTACTTC. Full variable domain (outside the CDR3, taken from reference TRBV7-2 and TRBJ2-7): GAGVSQSPSNKVTEKGKDVELRCDPISGHTALYWYRQSLGQGLEFLIYFQGNSAPDKSGLPSDRFSAERTGGSVSTLTIQRTQQEDSAVYLCASSLYYEQYFGPGTRLTVT.

Many counts were recorded for this clonotype. The chain carries TRBV28 and TRBJ1-6; 10 nucleotides agree with TRBD1. The CDR3 length is 15 residues. Germline V CDR1 and CDR2: MDHEN, SYDVKM. V was clipped by 5 bases and J by 10 bases; unmatched bases: 8. CDR3 DNA: TGTGCCAGCAGTCCCGGGACAGGGGCCGACTCACCCCTCCACTTT. Translated, it gives CASSPGTGADSPLHF. Full variable domain (outside the CDR3, taken from reference TRBV28 and TRBJ1-6): DVKVTQSSRYLVKRTGEKVFLECVQDMDHENMFWYRQDPGLGLRLIYFSYDVKMKEKGDIPEGYSVSREKKERFSLILESASTNQTSMYLCASSPGTGADSPLHFGNGTRLTVT.